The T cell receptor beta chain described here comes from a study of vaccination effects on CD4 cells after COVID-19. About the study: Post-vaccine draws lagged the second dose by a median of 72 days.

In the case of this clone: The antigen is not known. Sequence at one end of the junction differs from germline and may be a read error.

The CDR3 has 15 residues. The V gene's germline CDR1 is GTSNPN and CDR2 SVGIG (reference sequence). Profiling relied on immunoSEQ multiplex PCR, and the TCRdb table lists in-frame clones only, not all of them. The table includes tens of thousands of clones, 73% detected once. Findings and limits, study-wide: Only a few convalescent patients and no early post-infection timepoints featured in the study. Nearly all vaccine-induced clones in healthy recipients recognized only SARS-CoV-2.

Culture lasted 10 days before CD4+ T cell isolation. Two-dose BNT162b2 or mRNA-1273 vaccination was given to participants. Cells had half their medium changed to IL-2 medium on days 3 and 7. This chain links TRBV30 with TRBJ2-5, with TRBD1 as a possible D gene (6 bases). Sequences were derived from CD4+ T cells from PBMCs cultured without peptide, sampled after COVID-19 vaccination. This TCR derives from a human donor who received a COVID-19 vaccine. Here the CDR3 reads CARRSGGLAQETQYF. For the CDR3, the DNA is TGTGCCCGGAGGTCTGGGGGCCTGGCTCAAGAGACCCAGTACTTC.